The rows below give T cell receptor beta chains drawn from one sample of a study of T cells after yellow fever vaccination. TCRdb re-derived calls from the 5' RACE reads in MiXCR, one entry per CDR3 protein. The repertoire has a few hundred thousand distinct CDR3 sequences, roughly 6.2% of them found once; the top ten carry approximately 15%. The starting material was PBMCs, obtained 5 days after the yellow fever booster vaccination. The receptors were gathered from a man aged 25-40 years who received the YFV17D yellow fever vaccine. CDR3s include the opening cysteine and the closing phenylalanine or tryptophan. The order of the fields is clone size, J gene, V gene, D gene, CDR3 protein, CDR3 DNA. D genes are given only for firm matches. Where a row states a size, it is once, few, many or the class of an expanded clone; other rows omit it.

size: many; J: TRBJ2-1; V: TRBV20-1; D: -; CDR3: CSAIGTNLNNEQFF; DNA: TGCAGTGCTATCGGGACAAACCTTAACAATGAGCAGTTCTTC
size: many; J: TRBJ2-7; V: TRBV4-3; D: TRBD2; CDR3: CASSTSGSPYEQYF; DNA: TGCGCCAGCAGCACTAGCGGGAGCCCCTACGAGCAGTACTTC
size: -; J: TRBJ2-2; V: TRBV20-1; D: TRBD2; CDR3: CSASVAGANTGELFF; DNA: TGCAGTGCTTCGGTAGCGGGAGCGAACACCGGGGAGCTGTTTTTT
size: -; J: TRBJ1-1; V: TRBV6-1; D: -; CDR3: CACRTHLNTEAFF; DNA: TGTGCCTGCCGGACACACCTGAACACTGAAGCTTTCTTT
size: many; J: TRBJ2-7; V: TRBV6-1; D: -; CDR3: CASSTADPRRSYEQYF; DNA: TGTGCCAGCAGTACCGCGGACCCGCGGCGGTCCTACGAGCAGTACTTC
size: many; J: TRBJ2-7; V: TRBV7-9; D: -; CDR3: CAKKRGTGYYEQYF; DNA: TGTGCCAAAAAACGGGGAACTGGGTACTACGAGCAGTACTTC
size: few; J: TRBJ1-3; V: TRBV6-5; D: -; CDR3: CASSYSWVGSGNTIYF; DNA: TGTGCCAGCAGTTACTCTTGGGTTGGCTCTGGAAACACCATATATTTT
size: many; J: TRBJ2-5; V: TRBV7-2; D: -; CDR3: CASSRPQETQYF; DNA: TGTGCCAGCAGTAGACCCCAGGAGACCCAGTACTTC
size: few; J: TRBJ2-3; V: TRBV20-1; D: -; CDR3: CSPQEGTDTQYF; DNA: TGCAGCCCACAGGAGGGGACAGATACGCAGTATTTT
size: few; J: TRBJ2-7; V: TRBV7-2; D: -; CDR3: CASSLAGSIREQYF; DNA: TGTGCCAGCAGCTTAGCAGGGTCTATCCGCGAGCAGTACTTC
size: -; J: TRBJ2-7; V: TRBV11-2; D: TRBD2; CDR3: CASSFLIAGGPDEQYF; DNA: TGTGCCAGCAGCTTCCTGATAGCGGGAGGGCCGGATGAGCAGTACTTC
size: many; J: TRBJ2-3; V: TRBV15; D: -; CDR3: CATSRDGKFTDTQYF; DNA: TGTGCCACCAGCAGAGACGGGAAATTCACAGATACGCAGTATTTT
size: few; J: TRBJ2-2; V: TRBV12-3/TRBV12-4; D: TRBD1; CDR3: CATQQGVTGELFF; DNA: TGTGCCACCCAGCAGGGGGTCACCGGGGAGCTGTTTTTT
size: many; J: TRBJ2-1; V: TRBV7-2; D: TRBD2; CDR3: CASSLRLAGVVNEQFF; DNA: TGTGCCAGCAGCTTACGATTAGCGGGAGTAGTCAATGAGCAGTTCTTC
size: few; J: TRBJ2-3; V: TRBV10-3; D: TRBD2; CDR3: CAISGGAVAGDTQYF; DNA: TGTGCCATCAGTGGGGGTGCGGTAGCGGGAGATACGCAGTATTTT
size: few; J: TRBJ2-3; V: TRBV4-3; D: TRBD2; CDR3: CASSQVAGGEGDTQYF; DNA: TGCGCCAGCAGCCAAGTAGCGGGAGGTGAGGGGGATACGCAGTATTTT
size: few; J: TRBJ2-1; V: TRBV30; D: -; CDR3: CAWDPPRGVSYNEQFF; DNA: TGTGCCTGGGACCCCCCCAGGGGGGTTTCCTACAATGAGCAGTTCTTC
size: -; J: TRBJ2-1; V: TRBV3-2; D: -; CDR3: CASTPTGGGKSSYNEQFF; DNA: TGTGCCTCCACCCCAACAGGGGGCGGGAAGAGCTCCTACAATGAGCAGTTCTTC
size: many; J: TRBJ2-1; V: TRBV5-6; D: -; CDR3: CASSIGLFEQFF; DNA: TGTGCCAGCAGTATCGGACTATTTGAGCAGTTCTTC
size: -; J: TRBJ2-5; V: TRBV29-1; D: -; CDR3: CSVEDPPQGQTQYF; DNA: TGCAGCGTTGAAGATCCCCCTCAGGGGCAGACCCAGTACTTC
size: few; J: TRBJ2-1; V: TRBV5-1; D: -; CDR3: CASSLAETSYNEQFF; DNA: TGCGCCAGCAGCTTGGCCGAGACATCCTACAATGAGCAGTTCTTC
size: few; J: TRBJ1-5; V: TRBV27; D: -; CDR3: CASANQGSNQPQHF; DNA: TGTGCCAGCGCTAATCAGGGTAGCAATCAGCCCCAGCATTTT
size: -; J: TRBJ2-7; V: TRBV20-1; D: -; CDR3: CSARDSSRDYEQYF; DNA: TGCAGTGCTAGAGATTCTTCGCGGGACTACGAGCAGTACTTC
size: few; J: TRBJ1-4; V: TRBV5-6; D: -; CDR3: CASSLWTATNEKLFF; DNA: TGTGCCAGCAGCCTCTGGACAGCAACTAATGAAAAACTGTTTTTT
size: -; J: TRBJ1-2; V: TRBV6-1; D: -; CDR3: CASSVGATGLSVGYTF; DNA: TGTGCCAGCAGTGTCGGGGCGACAGGACTCTCGGTTGGCTACACCTTC
size: once; J: TRBJ2-1; V: TRBV10-1; D: -; CDR3: CASSGAGVDEQFF; DNA: TGCGCCAGCAGTGGCGCGGGCGTCGATGAGCAGTTCTTC
size: -; J: TRBJ2-5; V: TRBV20-1; D: TRBD1; CDR3: CSARVRTGGQETQYF; DNA: TGCAGTGCTAGAGTGAGGACAGGGGGACAAGAGACCCAGTACTTC
size: few; J: TRBJ2-1; V: TRBV12-3/TRBV12-4; D: TRBD2; CDR3: CASSLARRLAGGDEQFF; DNA: TGTGCCAGCAGTTTAGCGCGTCGTCTAGCGGGAGGGGATGAGCAGTTCTTC
size: many; J: TRBJ2-7; V: TRBV5-1; D: -; CDR3: CASSSNTGAYEQYF; DNA: TGCGCCAGCAGCTCGAACACAGGAGCCTACGAGCAGTACTTC
size: few; J: TRBJ2-3; V: TRBV5-4; D: TRBD2; CDR3: CASSFGPLAVTLDTQYF; DNA: TGTGCCAGCAGCTTCGGGCCACTAGCGGTAACCTTGGATACGCAGTATTTT
size: few; J: TRBJ2-3; V: TRBV3-1; D: -; CDR3: CASSQGRRADTQYF; DNA: TGTGCCAGCAGCCAAGGCCGGAGAGCCGATACGCAGTATTTT
size: many; J: TRBJ2-3; V: TRBV20-1; D: TRBD2; CDR3: CRPWEGPSTDTQYF; DNA: TGCAGGCCCTGGGAGGGCCCTAGCACAGATACGCAGTATTTT
size: -; J: TRBJ2-3; V: TRBV30; D: -; CDR3: CAWSMDGYTDTQYF; DNA: TGTGCCTGGAGTATGGACGGGTACACAGATACGCAGTATTTT
size: many; J: TRBJ2-5; V: TRBV29-1; D: TRBD2; CDR3: CSVARRGGTQYF; DNA: TGCAGCGTTGCACGCCGCGGGGGGACCCAGTACTTC
size: -; J: TRBJ2-1; V: TRBV7-2; D: TRBD2; CDR3: CASSPSGNLEQFF; DNA: TGTGCCAGCAGCCCCAGCGGGAATCTTGAGCAGTTCTTC
size: few; J: TRBJ2-5; V: TRBV7-2; D: -; CDR3: CASSNPLSGRETQYF; DNA: TGTGCCAGCAGTAACCCACTATCGGGGAGGGAGACCCAGTACTTC
size: -; J: TRBJ2-7; V: TRBV7-9; D: TRBD2; CDR3: CASREGLAGGAYEQYF; DNA: TGTGCCAGCAGAGAAGGGCTAGCGGGAGGTGCCTACGAGCAGTACTTC